A single sample gave rise to the 25 T cell receptor beta chains below, sequenced in a study of T cells in Graves' hyperthyroidism and ophthalmopathy. Amplification of TCR beta CDR3 regions was performed using RNA transcripts as template. First-round RT-PCR of the TCR CDR3 relied on the HTBI primer set. Via MiXCR, TCRdb re-called the multiplex PCR reads, giving one row per CDR3 protein. The data hold approximately 220,000 distinct CDR3 sequences, with around 18% observed a single time. The specimen was blood. The receptor set was obtained from a man aged 35-49 years with Graves' hyperthyroidism.

This clonotype was picked up a small number of times. The chain joins TRBV2 to TRBJ2-3; 7 bases line up with TRBD2. The ends lost 7 bases at V and 4 bases at J; junction bases unmatched: 11. Germline CDR1 SNHLY, CDR2 FYNNEI. The CDR3 extends over 15 amino acids. The CDR3 sequence is CASTRGGEGSDTQYF. Written as DNA, the CDR3 is TGTGCCAGCACCCGTGGGGGGGAAGGATCAGATACGCAGTATTTT.

This clonotype was seen repeatedly, ten times or more. This rearrangement joins TRBV3-1 to TRBJ1-2, with D possibly being TRBD1 (5 bases). The CDR3 has 15 amino acids. In germline, CDR1 is LGHDT, CDR2 YNNKEL (reference sequence). Trimming stripped 0 bases from V and 8 bases from J, with 16 bases between. The CDR3 bases are TGTGCCAGCAGCCAAGATTTGGGGCAGGGTATAGGCTACACCTTC. The encoded protein is CASSQDLGQGIGYTF.

This clonotype was counted many times. The chain couples TRBV20-1 to TRBJ1-1, with a tentative D call TRBD1 (5 bases). CDR1 and CDR2 (germline): DFQATT, SNEGSKA (reference sequence). The CDR3 contains 12 residues. The V end lost 5 bases, the J end lost 3 bases, and 10 bases lay between the germline ends. The CDR3 region has the DNA TGCAGTGCTGGAGGGGTGGACACTGAAGCTTTCTTT. Its translation: CSAGGVDTEAFF.

The chain couples TRBV7-2 to TRBJ1-1, with a possible D match to TRBD1 (5 bases). Germline V gene sequence: CDR1 SGHTA, CDR2 FQGNSA. V dropped 5 bases and J dropped 3 bases, with 13 bases sitting between them. The length of the CDR3 is 14 residues. Here the CDR3 reads CASSVEQEDTEAFF. The CDR3 DNA sequence: TGTGCCAGCAGCGTAGAACAGGAGGACACTGAAGCTTTCTTT.

This clonotype was detected many times. J is TRBJ1-6 and V is TRBV20-1, with 7 bases aligning to TRBD1. Trimming cost V 3 bases and J 7 bases; bases outside gene matches: 9. Germline loops: CDR1 DFQATT, CDR2 SNEGSKA (reference sequence). This CDR3 has 15 residues. The chain's CDR3 is CSASPPGQMNSPLHF. The CDR3 nucleotides read TGCAGTGCTAGCCCTCCGGGACAGATGAATTCACCCCTCCACTTT.

This clonotype was seen a handful of times. The genes are TRBV12-3 or TRBV12-4 and TRBJ1-6; TRBD1 might be the D (5 bases). The CDR3 spans 16 residues. The V end lost 3 bases, the J end lost 0 bases, and 9 bases lay between the germline ends. The CDR3 nucleotides are TGTGCCAGCAGTTTCGGGCAGGGCTCCTATAATTCACCCCTCCACTTT. Its translation is CASSFGQGSYNSPLHF.

This clonotype was seen many times. This chain links TRBV6-1 with TRBJ2-1; D call uncertain. Trimming removed 7 bases at V and 0 bases at J, with 10 bases between. The CDR3 totals 14 residues. Germline V CDR1 and CDR2: MNHNS, SASEGT. CDR3 coding DNA: TGTGCCAGCAAAGACTCGAGCTCCTACAATGAGCAGTTCTTC. Protein product: CASKDSSSYNEQFF.

Points on this clonotype: A much bigger clone sits one base away, suggesting this may be a read error. The CDR3 nucleotides are TGTGCCGGCAGTTACCGGGAGGGCTATGGCTACACCTTC. Its protein product is CAGSYREGYGYTF. The chain recombines TRBV6-2 or TRBV6-3 with TRBJ1-2; no definite D call. The CDR3 consists of 13 residues. The germline CDR1 and CDR2 sequences are MNHEY and SVGEGT.

The table lists this clonotype with many counts. V and J are TRBV7-2 and TRBJ2-1; TRBD1 aligns across 7 bases. The CDR3 covers 16 residues. Germline CDR1 and CDR2: SGHTA and FQGNSA. With V trimmed by 7 bases and J by 7 bases, 16 bases remained unmatched. CDR3 protein: CASTPRRGQTGNEQFF. CDR3 nucleotide sequence: TGTGCCAGCACCCCTCGCAGGGGACAGACAGGGAATGAGCAGTTCTTC.

This clonotype was observed at least ten times. The gene calls are TRBV4-3 and TRBJ1-1; unclear D gene. V lost 0 bases and J lost 0, with 8 bases in between. CDR3 length: 15 residues. In germline, CDR1 is LGHNA, CDR2 YSLEER. CDR3 nucleotide sequence: TGCGCCAGCAGCCAAGATGGCGTATTGAACACTGAAGCTTTCTTT. Translation gives CASSQDGVLNTEAFF.

There are many counts of this clonotype. The chain recombines TRBV7-3 with TRBJ2-1; 7 positions match TRBD2. This CDR3 has 15 amino acids. Germline V gene data show CDR1 as SGHTA and CDR2 as FQGTGA. V shed 5 bases, J shed 4 bases, and the junction held 8 bases outside the gene matches. CDR3 in amino acids: CASSIAWGGYNEQFF. In DNA, the CDR3 is TGTGCCAGCAGCATAGCTTGGGGGGGGTACAATGAGCAGTTCTTC.

This clonotype was found many times. The J gene is TRBJ2-5, the V gene TRBV5-6, with 7 bases fitting TRBD2. Germline CDR1 is SGHDT and CDR2 is YYEEEE. The CDR3 is 15 amino acids. The V and J ends lost 4 bases and 4 bases, in that order; junction bases with no gene match: 10. The CDR3, as DNA: TGTGCCAGCAGCAGCACGACCGGGGAGGGAGAGACCCAGTACTTC. As protein: CASSSTTGEGETQYF.

The chain links TRBV20-1 to TRBJ1-3; D not resolved. The V gene's germline CDR1 is DFQATT and CDR2 SNEGSKA (reference sequence). CDR3 length: 12 amino acids. Deletions cut 6 bases from V and 2 bases from J, with 8 bases between. CDR3 residues: CSALLPGNTIYF. The DNA for the CDR3 is TGCAGTGCCCTCCTTCCTGGAAACACCATATATTTT.

The chain uses TRBV15 and TRBJ2-7, with TRBD1 identical over 9 bases. The CDR3 loop spans 16 amino acids. From germline, CDR1 is LNHNV and CDR2 YYDKDF (reference sequence). Losses at the gene ends were 0 bases for V and 2 bases for J; bases not matched to a gene: 5. This chain's CDR3 is CATSRDTGTGPYEQYF. The CDR3 nucleotides are TGTGCCACCAGCAGAGACACCGGGACAGGGCCCTACGAGCAGTACTTC. The complete variable domain, with remaining parts taken from reference TRBV15 and TRBJ2-7, reads DAMVIQNPRYQVTQFGKPVTLSCSQTLNHNVMYWYQQKSSQAPKLLFHYYDKDFNNEADTPDNFQSRRPNTSFCFLDIRSPGLGDTAMYLCATSRDTGTGPYEQYFGPGTRLTVT.

This clonotype was observed many times. The chain uses TRBV30 and TRBJ1-2, with TRBD1 identical over 8 bases. Germline V gene data show CDR1 as GTSNPN and CDR2 as SVGIG (reference sequence). Trimming at V came to 0 bases and at J to 8 bases, leaving 8 bases not matched to a gene. The CDR3 loop spans 14 amino acids. CDR3 region: CAWSVRQGALGYTF. The CDR3 bases are TGTGCCTGGAGTGTACGCCAGGGGGCTCTCGGCTACACCTTC.

At least ten counts were recorded for this clonotype. The J gene is TRBJ2-3, the V gene TRBV5-6; D gene unclear. This CDR3 is 14 amino acids long. Trimming removed 0 bases from V and 2 bases from J, with 7 bases in between. Germline V CDR1 and CDR2: SGHDT, YYEEEE. CDR3: CASSLAMTTDTQYF. The DNA of the CDR3 is TGTGCCAGCAGCTTGGCGATGACCACAGATACGCAGTATTTT.

This clonotype has just a few counts. In nucleotides, the CDR3 is TGCGCCAGCAGCCATTCAGGGGTCTCTTATGGCTACACCTTC. This gives the protein CASSHSGVSYGYTF. The genes are TRBV4-3 and TRBJ1-2; D may be TRBD1 (6 bases). Germline V CDR1 and CDR2: LGHNA, YSLEER. The CDR3 is 14 amino acids. With 3 bases removed from V and 5 bases from J, the gap between germline ends came to 13 bases.

This clonotype was counted many times. The V call is TRBV28, the J call TRBJ1-6; D may be TRBD1 (5 bases). CDR1 MDHEN and CDR2 SYDVKM come from the germline V gene. V lost 9 bases to trimming and J lost 9 bases, with 18 bases between them. CDR3 size: 14 residues. Here the CDR3 reads CASRGIPGGSPLHF. DNA for the CDR3: TGTGCCAGTAGGGGAATTCCCGGGGGTTCACCCCTCCACTTT.

In its sample, this clonotype was seen many times. Germline and junction disagree at one end, which may indicate a read error. This chain uses TRBV20-1 with TRBJ2-3; D not certain. Per the germline V gene, CDR1 is DFQATT and CDR2 is SNEGSKA (reference sequence). This CDR3 has 11 amino acids. CDR3 DNA sequence: TGTGTCCAAGAAAGCACAGATACGCAGTATTTT. Its translation: CVQESTDTQYF.

This clonotype was detected many times. This rearrangement joins TRBV20-1 to TRBJ2-3; 8 bases are a match to TRBD2. CDR1 DFQATT and CDR2 SNEGSKA come from the germline V gene (reference sequence). This CDR3 has 14 residues. V lost 6 bases, J lost 4 bases, and 9 bases stayed unmatched. The DNA for the CDR3 is TGCAGTGCCCAGCCGGCTAGCGGGTCAGATACGCAGTATTTT. Translated: CSAQPASGSDTQYF.

This clonotype was recorded at least ten times. J is TRBJ2-2 and V is TRBV28; a weak D match, TRBD1 (5 bases). Germline assignment: CDR1 MDHEN and CDR2 SYDVKM. V was pared by 5 bases and J by 1 base, with 8 bases between. CDR3 length: 14 amino acids. CDR3 loop: CASSVTENTGELFF. In DNA form, the CDR3 reads TGTGCCAGCAGTGTGACAGAGAACACCGGGGAGCTGTTTTTT.

This clonotype was observed at least ten times. The chain links TRBV15 to TRBJ2-5; D perhaps matches TRBD2 (5 bases). The V gene's germline CDR1 is LNHNV and CDR2 YYDKDF (reference sequence). V was cut by 3 bases and J by 5 bases, with 13 bases left in between. The CDR3 consists of 14 residues. CDR3 DNA: TGTGCCACCAGCAGCATGCGGGTTGTCGAGACCCAGTACTTC. The encoded protein is CATSSMRVVETQYF.

This clonotype was detected ten times or more. V and J are TRBV2 and TRBJ2-7, with D hard to call. V lost 7 bases and J lost 3, with 10 bases in between. The length of the CDR3 is 12 residues. The germline CDR1 and CDR2 sequences are SNHLY and FYNNEI. The CDR3 region is CASNRANYEQYF. In DNA, the CDR3 is TGTGCCAGCAATAGGGCCAACTACGAGCAGTACTTC.

This rearrangement joins TRBV20-1 to TRBJ1-6; a weak D match, TRBD1 (5 bases). Trimming cost V 1 base and J 10 bases, with 11 bases left between them. The CDR3 covers 13 residues. CDR1 is DFQATT, CDR2 SNEGSKA, per germline (reference sequence). CDR3 in amino acids: CSARGWGGSPLHF. The CDR3 DNA follows: TGCAGTGCTAGAGGTTGGGGGGGGTCACCCCTCCACTTT.

This clonotype was picked up a small number of times. The chain uses TRBV5-8 and TRBJ1-4; no firm D call. V was clipped by 4 bases and J by 8 bases, with 15 bases between them. The germline V gene encodes CDR1 SGHTS and CDR2 YDEGEE. CDR3 size: 14 residues. The chain's CDR3 is CASSNRQRREKLFF. CDR3 DNA sequence: TGTGCCAGCAGCAATCGGCAACGGCGGGAAAAACTGTTTTTT.